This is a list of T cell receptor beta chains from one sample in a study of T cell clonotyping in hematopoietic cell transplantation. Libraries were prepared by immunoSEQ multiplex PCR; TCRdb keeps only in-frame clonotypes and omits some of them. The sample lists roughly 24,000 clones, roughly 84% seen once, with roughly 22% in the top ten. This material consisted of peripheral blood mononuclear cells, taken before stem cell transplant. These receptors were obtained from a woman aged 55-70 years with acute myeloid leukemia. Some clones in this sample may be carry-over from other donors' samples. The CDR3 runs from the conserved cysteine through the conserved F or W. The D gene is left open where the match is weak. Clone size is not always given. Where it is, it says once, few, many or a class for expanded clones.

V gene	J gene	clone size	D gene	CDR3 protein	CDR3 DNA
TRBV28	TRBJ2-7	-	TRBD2	CASTLPAAGAHEQYF	TGTGCCAGCACCCTTCCGGCTGCGGGAGCCCACGAGCAGTACTTC
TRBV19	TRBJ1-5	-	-	CASSIDRQVLNQPQHF	TGTGCCAGTAGTATAGACCGACAGGTCCTCAATCAGCCCCAGCATTTT
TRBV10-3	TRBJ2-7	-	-	CAISTVVGGIYEQYF	TGTGCCATCAGTACAGTGGTTGGGGGTATCTACGAGCAGTACTTC
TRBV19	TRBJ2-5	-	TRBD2	CASSIRGKGTSGSETQYF	TGTGCCAGTAGTATTCGGGGGAAGGGGACTAGCGGGAGTGAGACCCAGTACTTC
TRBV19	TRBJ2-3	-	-	CASSPLRADTQYF	TGTGCCAGTAGTCCTCTTAGGGCAGATACGCAGTATTTT
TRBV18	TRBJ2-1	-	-	CASRGPDEQFF	TGTGCCAGCAGGGGTCCGGATGAGCAGTTCTTC
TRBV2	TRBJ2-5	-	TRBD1	CASSPGQVRETQYF	TGTGCCAGCAGTCCCGGACAGGTTCGGGAGACCCAGTACTTC
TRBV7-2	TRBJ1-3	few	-	CASSLYQTSGNTIYF	TGTGCCAGCAGCTTATATCAAACCTCTGGAAACACCATATATTTT
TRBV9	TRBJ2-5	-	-	CASSVVDRNQETQYF	TGTGCCAGCAGCGTAGTGGACAGAAATCAAGAGACCCAGTACTTC
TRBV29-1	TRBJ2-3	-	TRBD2	CSEGLAGGETQYF	TGCAGCGAGGGACTAGCGGGAGGGGAAACGCAGTATTTT
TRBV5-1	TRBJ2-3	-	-	CASSLGGVSTDTQYF	TGCGCCAGCAGCCTAGGCGGAGTAAGCACAGATACGCAGTATTTT
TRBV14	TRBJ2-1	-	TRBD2	CASSHLSGGHYNEQFF	TGTGCCAGCAGCCACCTTAGCGGGGGGCATTACAATGAGCAGTTCTTC
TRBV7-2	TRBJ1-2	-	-	CASSSRDPRHGYTF	TGTGCCAGCAGCTCGCGGGACCCCCGGCACGGCTACACCTTC
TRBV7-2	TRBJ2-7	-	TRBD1	CASSSGQGAYEQYF	TGTGCCAGCAGCTCCGGACAGGGGGCATACGAGCAGTACTTC
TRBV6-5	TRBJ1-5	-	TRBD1	CASSYSGQGSQPQHF	TGTGCCAGCAGTTACTCTGGACAGGGAAGTCAGCCCCAGCATTTT
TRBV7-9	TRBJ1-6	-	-	CASSLRERSPLHF	TGTGCCAGCAGCCTCAGGGAAAGGTCACCCCTCCACTTT
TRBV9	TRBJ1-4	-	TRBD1	CASSVRPGGTGEKLFF	TGTGCCAGCAGCGTAAGACCGGGAGGGACAGGTGAAAAACTGTTTTTT
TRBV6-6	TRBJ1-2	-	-	CASSYEDRANYGYTF	TGTGCCAGCAGTTACGAGGACAGAGCTAACTATGGCTACACCTTC
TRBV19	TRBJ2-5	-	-	CASSITVSQETQYF	TGTGCCAGTAGTATAACAGTCAGTCAAGAGACCCAGTACTTC
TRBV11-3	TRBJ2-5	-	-	CASSRDGQETQYF	TGTGCCAGCAGCCGGGACGGACAAGAGACCCAGTACTTC
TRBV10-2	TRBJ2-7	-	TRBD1	CASRRRDRGVEQYF	TGCGCCAGTAGGAGAAGGGACAGGGGAGTCGAGCAGTACTTC
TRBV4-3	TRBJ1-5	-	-	CASSQMVNQPQHF	TGCGCCAGCAGCCAAATGGTCAATCAGCCCCAGCATTTT
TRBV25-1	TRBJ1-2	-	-	CASSEWGAGPYTF	TGTGCCAGCAGTGAATGGGGCGCTGGACCCTACACCTTC
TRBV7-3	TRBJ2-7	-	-	CASSLSSEQYF	TGTGCCAGCAGCTTGAGCAGCGAGCAGTACTTC
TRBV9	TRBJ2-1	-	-	CASSVDWRDNEQFF	TGTGCCAGCAGCGTAGATTGGCGGGACAATGAGCAGTTCTTC
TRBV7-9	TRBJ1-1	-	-	CASSPPSNTEAFF	TGTGCCAGCAGCCCCCCCAGTAACACTGAAGCTTTCTTT
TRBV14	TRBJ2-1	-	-	CASSQDAINEQFF	TGTGCCAGCAGCCAAGATGCAATCAACGAGCAGTTCTTC
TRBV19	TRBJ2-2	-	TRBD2	CASSGLAITGELFF	TGTGCCAGTAGTGGACTAGCGATTACCGGGGAGCTGTTTTTT